This TCR beta chain was sequenced in a study of cytomegalovirus exposure and HLA in healthy donors. General study points: In a later analysis, the majority of CMV-associated beta chains seemingly showed HLA restriction. Productive rates of about 90% or about 30% were seen for most TCR beta V segments in an earlier analysis.

V dropped 4 bases and J dropped 4; count of bases not matched to a gene: 4. Germline V CDR1 and CDR2: SGDLS, YYNGEE. The CDR3 sequence is 15 residues long. Primers: 60 Vbeta forward and 13 Jbeta reverse. Profiling relied on immunoSEQ multiplex PCR, and the TCRdb table lists in-frame clones only, not all of them. The sample data list 160,000 or so clones. Remarks on this clone: As yet, its antigen is unknown.

Sequencing used PBMCs. The sequence was obtained from a man aged 30-40 years in good health and CMV-seronegative. V and J are TRBV9 and TRBJ2-7, with TRBD2 matching 14 bases. The DNA for the CDR3 is TGTGCCAGCAGCCCCCGACTAGCGGGAGGGTACGAGCAGTACTTC. It is translated as CASSPRLAGGYEQYF.